Listed here are 4 T cell receptor beta chains from one sample, sequenced in a study of blood T cell repertoires in COVID-19. The data were produced by immunoSEQ multiplex PCR, yet TCRdb's version contains in-frame clones alone and is incomplete. The sample includes 98,000 or so clones, approximately 80% of them seen just once. Source material: peripheral blood. The receptors come from a woman in her 70s with acute or convalescent COVID-19.

This sequence joins TRBV3-1 (or the pseudogene TRBV3-2) and TRBJ1-2, with 8 bases identical to TRBD1. The germline V gene has CDR1 LGHDT and CDR2 YNNKEL (reference sequence). CDR3 length: 15 residues. The junction had 4 bases not matched to a gene; V was cut back by 0 bases and J by 4 bases. In DNA form, the CDR3 reads TGTGCCAGCAGCCAAGAGACAGGGGCTTCCTATGGCTACACCTTC. Protein sequence: CASSQETGASYGYTF.

The chain couples TRBV9 to TRBJ1-1; 8 bases fit TRBD1. The length of the CDR3 is 14 residues. The V gene end was trimmed by 2 bases and the J gene end by 6 bases; junction bases not matched to a gene: 6. The germline V gene has CDR1 SGDLS and CDR2 YYNGEE. The chain's CDR3 is CASSVGTGGAEAFF. The CDR3 DNA follows: TGTGCCAGCAGCGTCGGGACAGGTGGGGCTGAAGCTTTCTTT.

This clone occurred a few times. This rearrangement joins TRBV15 to TRBJ1-5; D is unclear. CDR3 length equals 16 residues. V was clipped by 0 bases and J by 9 bases, with 18 bases between them. The germline gives CDR1 LNHNV, CDR2 YYDKDF (reference sequence). The CDR3 spells CATSREKSPGSGPQHF. The CDR3 coding sequence is TGTGCCACCAGCAGAGAAAAATCCCCTGGGTCGGGGCCCCAGCATTTT.

This chain uses TRBV27 with TRBJ2-6; 8 nucleotides align to TRBD1. The germline CDR1 and CDR2 sequences are MNHEY and SMNVEV (reference sequence). There are 17 residues in the CDR3. J was trimmed by 2 bases and V by 4 bases; bases with no gene match: 7. In DNA, the CDR3 is TGTGCCAGCAGTTCGGGACAGGTCGTTACTGGGGCCAACGTCCTGACTTTC. This sequence encodes CASSSGQVVTGANVLTF.